This T cell receptor (beta chain) appears in the sequencing data of a study of cytomegalovirus exposure and HLA in healthy donors. Study conclusions and caveats: Relative to the roughly 690-donor mean, N-insertions were reportedly fewer in an Asian-associated ancestry cluster in a later analysis.

There are 15 residues in the CDR3. V was pared by 0 bases and J by 3 bases, with 3 bases of the junction left unmatched. The germline V gene encodes CDR1 MNHEY and CDR2 SVGAGI. PCR employed 60 Vbeta and 13 Jbeta primers. Original methodology: Unique TCR beta chains numbered roughly 84 million in a later analysis, with around 10 million shared. The repertoire was sequenced with immunoSEQ multiplex PCR; TCRdb's copy has only in-frame clones and lacks some. The D gene and trimming were derived from the DNA, and the V and J assignments and clone size from that table. This listing includes 90,000 to 150,000 clones. A remark on this clone: Antigen unknown.

The sequenced sample consisted of PBMCs. The chain is built from TRBV6-5 and TRBJ2-7; 9 bases are shared with TRBD1. The receptor's source is a man aged 18 to 30 in good health and CMV-seronegative. The CDR3 DNA reads TGTGCCAGCAGTTACTCGACAGGGGGTATCTACGAGCAGTACTTC. It encodes CASSYSTGGIYEQYF.